This TCR beta chain stems from a study of radiotherapy plus CTLA-4 blockade in lung cancer. Study in general: Objective responses were recorded in about a sixth of patients, with disease control recorded in roughly 31%. Overall study findings and caveats: Blood saw expansion of tumor-derived TCR clones after radiotherapy plus ipilimumab. The authors reported that early blood T cell clone dynamics, with interferon-beta, best predicted response.

V was clipped by 2 bases and J by 0 bases; unmatched bases: 6. Germline V gene lookup returns CDR1 LNHDA and CDR2 SQIVND (reference sequence). CDR3 length: 17 amino acids. Patients with chemo-refractory metastatic non-small-cell lung cancer received focal radiation plus CTLA-4 blockade with ipilimumab. The assay was immunoSEQ multiplex PCR, and TCRdb's table has in-frame clones only and misses some. The top ten hold 2% to 3% of the sample, which has nearly 110,000 clones, 85% to 90% seen once. Regarding this clone: The antigen remains undetermined.

Specimen: peripheral blood, collected from a patient treated with radiotherapy plus ipilimumab. This receptor was identified in a human donor with non-small cell lung cancer that progressed on radiotherapy plus ipilimumab. Some clones in this sample may be carry-over from other donors' samples. The rearrangement links TRBV19 to TRBJ2-2; 7 bases are a match to TRBD1. The CDR3 nucleotides are TGTGCCAGTAGTATAATATGGGACAGCACGAACACCGGGGAGCTGTTTTTT. This gives the protein CASSIIWDSTNTGELFF.